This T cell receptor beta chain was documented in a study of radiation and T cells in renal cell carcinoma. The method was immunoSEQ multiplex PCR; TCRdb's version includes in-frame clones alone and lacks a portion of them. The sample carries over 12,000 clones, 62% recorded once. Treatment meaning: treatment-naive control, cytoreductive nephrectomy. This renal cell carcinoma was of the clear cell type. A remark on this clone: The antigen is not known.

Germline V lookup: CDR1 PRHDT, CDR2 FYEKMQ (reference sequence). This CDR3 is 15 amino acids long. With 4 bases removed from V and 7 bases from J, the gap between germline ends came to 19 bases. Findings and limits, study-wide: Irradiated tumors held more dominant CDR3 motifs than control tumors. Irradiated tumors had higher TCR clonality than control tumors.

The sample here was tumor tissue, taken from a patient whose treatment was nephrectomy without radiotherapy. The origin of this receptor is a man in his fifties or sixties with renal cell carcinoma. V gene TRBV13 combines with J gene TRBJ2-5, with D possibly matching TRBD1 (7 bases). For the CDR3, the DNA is TGTGCCAGCAGCTCCCGGACTACTCCAGGGGGGACCCAGTACTTC. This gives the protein CASSSRTTPGGTQYF.